This T cell receptor beta chain was sequenced during a study of T cells in Graves' hyperthyroidism and ophthalmopathy. Study results and limitations: Model predictions of ophthalmopathy came a median roughly 6.7 months before onset. Peripheral blood also featured most of the thyroid clonotypes expanded above 0.001.

RNA transcripts yielded amplified TCR beta CDR3 regions. The TCR CDR3 first-round RT-PCR relied on the HTBI primer set. TCRdb independently ran MiXCR on the multiplex PCR reads; one entry per CDR3 protein. The table lists about 610,000 distinct CDR3 sequences, around 42% of them singletons. Remarks on this clonotype: As yet, its antigen is unknown.

Stable Graves' hyperthyroidism denoted no ophthalmopathy progression over 18 months. Not enrolled were patients with uncontrolled infection, other autoimmune disease, pregnancy or lactation. The sequencing sample was made of peripheral blood or thyroid tissue (not recorded which). The source is a woman between 18 and 29 years old with Graves' hyperthyroidism.

The CDR3: CASSQVAGKTGELFF. CDR3 nucleotide sequence: TGTGCCAGCAGCCAAGTTGCGGGAAAGACCGGGGAGCTGTTTTTT. The chain is built from TRBV7-3 and TRBJ2-2, with D possibly matching TRBD2 (6 bases). Germline V gene data show CDR1 as SGHTA and CDR2 as FQGTGA. This CDR3 is built from 15 residues. V was clipped by 5 bases and J by 5 bases, with 15 bases between them.